Ten or more counts support the clone carrying this TCR beta chain. As yet, its antigen is unknown. Per the germline V gene, CDR1 is SGHTA and CDR2 is FQGNSA. This CDR3 is 15 amino acids long. Trimming at V came to 2 bases and at J to 1 base, leaving 3 bases not matched to a gene. The data originate from a study of T-cell reconstitution after alpha-beta-depleted transplantation in children. Study-level results: Recipient T cells and thymic progenitors that survived gave rise to the high TCRbeta diversity observed at day 60 in some patients. In patients about two months after transplant, alpha-beta T cells reportedly arose from several hundred expanded graft clones. Newly generated T cells supplied most T-cell counts and diversity one year post-transplant.

The TCRbeta library incorporated unique molecular identifiers. Each CDR3 protein gets one entry after TCRdb re-called the PCR reads with MiXCR. The sample contains some 300,000 distinct CDR3 sequences, 9.5% to 13% of which appear only once. The chain is built from TRBV7-2 and TRBJ2-5; TRBD1 matches at 8 bases. The sample in question was PBMCs, obtained before TCRalphabeta/CD19-depleted stem cell transplant. The clonotype originates from a boy in the first two years of life with acute myeloid leukemia, due to receive a stem cell transplant. The CDR3 is CASSLNTGGQETQYF. The CDR3 DNA reads TGTGCCAGCAGCTTAAATACAGGGGGCCAAGAGACCCAGTACTTC.